Each of the 23 T cell receptor beta chains below was sequenced from the same sample in a study of blood T cell repertoires in COVID-19. This table comes from immunoSEQ multiplex PCR, and its TCRdb copy is limited to in-frame clones, with some not included. The sample records 110,000 to 150,000 clones, roughly 79% being singletons. The sequencing sample was made of peripheral blood. These receptors all come from a woman in her fifties or sixties with acute or convalescent COVID-19.

The chain has TRBV5-8 and TRBJ2-4; D is unresolved. CDR1 is SGHTS and CDR2 is YDEGEE in the germline V gene. The CDR3 covers 15 residues. Trimming cost V 1 base and J 8 bases, with 16 bases left between them. The CDR3 sequence: CASSLTTGLSDIQYF. CDR3 coding DNA: TGTGCCAGCAGCTTGACTACCGGTTTGTCGGACATTCAGTACTTC. Together with reference TRBV5-8 and TRBJ2-4, the CDR3 gives the full variable domain: EAGVTQSPTHLIKTRGQQATLRCSPISGHTSVYWYQQALGLGLQFLLWYDEGEERNRGNFPPRFSGRQFPNYSSELNVNALELEDSALYLCASSLTTGLSDIQYFGAGTRLSVL.

The rearrangement links TRBV9 to TRBJ2-5, with 7 bases matching TRBD1. CDR3 length: 17 amino acids. Looked up from germline, CDR1 is SGDLS and CDR2 is YYNGEE. V lost 0 bases, J lost 4 bases, and 12 bases stayed unmatched. CDR3 amino acids: CASSVDQGDTFAETQYF. Here the CDR3 DNA reads TGTGCCAGCAGCGTAGACCAGGGGGACACCTTTGCAGAGACCCAGTACTTC.

The chain employs TRBV4-1 and TRBJ1-2, with D possibly matching TRBD1 (6 bases). Germline V gene lookup returns CDR1 MGHRA and CDR2 YSYEKL. Trimming pared 5 bases from V and 2 bases from J, leaving 15 bases between. This CDR3 is built from 15 residues. The CDR3 loop is CASSTGQQPNYGYTF. CDR3 in DNA: TGCGCCAGCAGCACAGGACAGCAGCCAAACTATGGCTACACCTTC.

The CDR3 spells CASGAGGHYEQFF. The CDR3 DNA is TGCGCCAGCGGAGCGGGAGGCCACTATGAGCAGTTCTTC. V usage is TRBV10-2 and J usage is TRBJ2-1, with 9 bases lining up with TRBD2. CDR3 length equals 13 residues. Per the germline V gene, CDR1 is WSHSY and CDR2 is SAAADI. V was pared by 8 bases and J by 8 bases, with 7 bases of the junction left unmatched.

J is TRBJ1-3 and V is TRBV9; D remains ambiguous. Trimming removed 2 bases from V and 3 bases from J, with 12 bases in between. The CDR3 runs 15 residues. Per the germline V gene, CDR1 is SGDLS and CDR2 is YYNGEE. CDR3 region: CASSVGGRFGNTIYF. The CDR3 bases are TGTGCCAGCAGCGTGGGAGGCCGCTTTGGAAACACCATATATTTT.

This chain links TRBV6-5 with TRBJ2-2, with 7 bases lining up with TRBD2. CDR3 length equals 14 residues. The V gene's germline CDR1 is MNHEY and CDR2 SVGAGI. With 9 bases clipped from V and 8 bases from J, the junction kept 12 bases outside the gene matches. The chain's CDR3 is CASAAGAYRGELFF. The CDR3 region has the DNA TGTGCCAGTGCGGCGGGAGCTTATAGGGGGGAGCTGTTTTTT.

The rearrangement joins TRBV29-1 to TRBJ1-1; the D gene is possibly TRBD1 (6 bases). This CDR3 is built from 12 residues. The germline V gene has CDR1 SQVTM and CDR2 ANQGSEA. The V and J ends lost 4 bases and 4 bases respectively, with 10 bases between them. The CDR3 bases are TGCAGCGTTGGGCGAGGGGGCACTGAAGCTTTCTTT. Its protein product is CSVGRGGTEAFF.

The V call is TRBV10-3, the J call TRBJ2-3; D not certain. Trimming took off 6 bases at V and 4 bases at J, with 8 bases between the two ends. Germline V gene lookup returns CDR1 ENHRY and CDR2 SYGVKD. CDR3 size: 12 residues. For the CDR3, the DNA is TGTGCCATCAGCCCGGGTGCAGATACGCAGTATTTT. Its translation: CAISPGADTQYF.

The chain links TRBV5-1 to TRBJ1-5, with D unclear. Trimming took 4 bases from V and 6 from J, leaving 14 bases between them. Germline assignment: CDR1 SGHRS and CDR2 YFSETQ. This CDR3 is built from 14 residues. CDR3 protein: CASSLVGGTQPQHF. CDR3 nucleotide sequence: TGCGCCAGCAGCCTAGTCGGAGGCACTCAGCCCCAGCATTTT.

This clone has only one observation. The genes are TRBV6-5 and TRBJ1-6; D perhaps matches TRBD1 (6 bases). Germline-derived CDR1 and CDR2 are MNHEY and SVGAGI. V was trimmed by 8 bases and J by 12 bases, leaving 17 bases between them. This CDR3 region has 13 residues. The CDR3 coding sequence is TGTGCCAGCGTTCCGGGACAAAATAGACCCCTCCACTTT. It is translated as CASVPGQNRPLHF.

The V and J genes are TRBV27 and TRBJ2-1; D not resolved. With 0 bases removed from V and 5 bases from J, the gap between germline ends came to 5 bases. This CDR3 has 13 residues. The germline V gene has CDR1 MNHEY and CDR2 SMNVEV (reference sequence). The CDR3: CASSLSLNNEQFF. The CDR3 bases are TGTGCCAGCAGTTTATCTCTAAACAATGAGCAGTTCTTC.

The chain combines TRBV28 with TRBJ1-1; possible D gene TRBD1, 6 bases. The V and J ends lost 3 bases and 10 bases respectively, with 18 bases between them. Germline CDR1 is MDHEN and CDR2 is SYDVKM. This CDR3 region has 14 residues. CDR3 sequence reads: CASSLTGHGLGAFF. CDR3 nucleotides: TGTGCCAGCAGTTTGACGGGACATGGTCTAGGAGCTTTCTTT.

V gene TRBV27 combines with J gene TRBJ2-1; D might be TRBD2 (5 bases). With 4 bases removed from V and 4 bases from J, the gap between germline ends came to 17 bases. The CDR3 covers 16 residues. Germline V gene data show CDR1 as MNHEY and CDR2 as SMNVEV (reference sequence). The CDR3 is CASSSAAGGQYNEQFF. Written as DNA, the CDR3 is TGTGCCAGCAGTTCCGCCGCTGGCGGGCAATACAATGAGCAGTTCTTC.

The CDR3 DNA reads TGTGCCAGCAGTCACTTACAGGGAAACGAGCAGTACTTC. Amino acid sequence: CASSHLQGNEQYF. This chain links TRBV6-6 with TRBJ2-7; tentatively, D is TRBD1 (6 bases). Germline loops: CDR1 MNHNY, CDR2 SVGAGI (reference sequence). CDR3 length: 13 amino acids. V dropped 5 bases and J dropped 5 bases, with 13 bases sitting between them.

This sequence joins TRBV19 and TRBJ2-7; D not resolved. The CDR3 is 13 residues long. V was shortened by 1 base and J by 4 bases, with 8 bases between the two germline ends. Germline V CDR1 and CDR2: LNHDA, SQIVND (reference sequence). DNA of the CDR3: TGTGCCAGTAGTATAGGGAGCGATTACGAGCAGTACTTC. Amino acid sequence: CASSIGSDYEQYF.

The chain is built from TRBV20-1 and TRBJ2-1; no clear D. Germline V gene sequence: CDR1 DFQATT, CDR2 SNEGSKA (reference sequence). CDR3 size: 11 residues. The V end lost 3 bases, the J end lost 8 bases, and 8 bases lay between the germline ends. The CDR3 nucleotides are TGCAGTGCTAGGGAGATCGATGAGCAGTTCTTC. Its translation: CSAREIDEQFF.

This chain uses TRBV5-1 with TRBJ1-2, with D perhaps TRBD1 (6 bases). V was pared by 0 bases and J by 4 bases, with 10 bases between. CDR1 and CDR2 (germline): SGHRS, YFSETQ. The CDR3 loop spans 14 amino acids. Here the CDR3 reads CASSLDSDSYGYTF. The CDR3 DNA is TGCGCCAGCAGCTTGGATTCGGACAGCTATGGCTACACCTTC.

The genes are TRBV9 and TRBJ2-1; 8 positions agree with TRBD2. Germline-derived CDR1 and CDR2 are SGDLS and YYNGEE. J lost 6 bases, V lost 4 bases, and 6 bases had no gene match. The CDR3 totals 14 residues. CDR3 sequence: CASSRGLALNEQFF. The CDR3 DNA follows: TGTGCCAGCAGCCGAGGACTAGCTCTCAATGAGCAGTTCTTC. Complete variable domain (other parts from reference TRBV9 and TRBJ2-1): DSGVTQTPKHLITATGQRVTLRCSPRSGDLSVYWYQQSLDQGLQFLIQYYNGEERAKGNILERFSAQQFPDLHSELNLSSLELGDSALYFCASSRGLALNEQFFGPGTRLTVL.

The chain links TRBV9 to TRBJ2-1; 11 bases are shared with TRBD2. This CDR3 has 16 amino acids. The V gene end was trimmed by 4 bases and the J gene end by 8 bases; junction bases not matched to a gene: 11. Per germline, CDR1 SGDLS and CDR2 YYNGEE. DNA of the CDR3: TGTGCCAGCAGCTCGATAGCGGGAGGGTCTTTGGATGAGCAGTTCTTC. Its protein is CASSSIAGGSLDEQFF.

This rearrangement joins TRBV10-3 to TRBJ2-1; TRBD1 is a possible D gene (5 bases). The germline V gene has CDR1 ENHRY and CDR2 SYGVKD. The CDR3 is 13 residues long. Trimming stripped 2 bases from V and 5 bases from J, with 7 bases between. DNA for the CDR3: TGTGCCATCAGTGAGCTCAGGGACAATGAGCAGTTCTTC. Protein: CAISELRDNEQFF.

The rearrangement uses TRBV7-2 and TRBJ2-1; TRBD2 aligns across 13 bases. This CDR3 has 16 amino acids. Germline loops: CDR1 SGHTA, CDR2 FQGNSA. Losses at the gene ends were 1 base for V and 12 bases for J; bases not matched to a gene: 9. This CDR3 is CASSLEGTSGIQRQFF. DNA for the CDR3: TGTGCCAGCAGCTTAGAAGGGACTAGCGGGATTCAGAGGCAGTTCTTC.

The chain combines TRBV3-1 (or the pseudogene TRBV3-2) with TRBJ2-1; D perhaps matches TRBD2 (6 bases). Trimming removed 10 bases from V and 6 bases from J, with 22 bases in between. Germline CDR1 LGHDT, CDR2 YNNKEL (reference sequence). This CDR3 has 15 residues. The CDR3 DNA sequence: TGTGCCACACTCCACACCGGGAGATATGGCAATGAGCAGTTCTTC. Translating gives CATLHTGRYGNEQFF.

This rearrangement joins TRBV28 to TRBJ2-1, with 7 nucleotides matching TRBD2. In germline, CDR1 is MDHEN, CDR2 SYDVKM. J was trimmed by 4 bases and V by 6 bases; bases with no gene match: 3. The CDR3 is made up of 13 amino acids. In nucleotides, the CDR3 is TGTGCCAGCAGCTGGGGAGGGTACAATGAGCAGTTCTTC. This sequence encodes CASSWGGYNEQFF.